Shown below are 5 T cell receptor beta chains from a single sample sequenced in a study of blood T cell repertoires in COVID-19. TCRdb's table, derived via immunoSEQ multiplex PCR, lists solely in-frame clones and lacks some. This sample carries 250,000 or so clones, around nine tenths of them seen once, and the ten largest clones take under 14%. Sequencing used PBMCs or T cells enriched from blood (not recorded which). The receptor set was obtained from a man aged 30 to 39 who had recovered from COVID-19.

This chain connects TRBV28 to TRBJ2-6; D is uncertain. The CDR3 has 15 residues. Trimming left V 5 bases short and J 0 bases short, with 8 bases between. Germline-derived CDR1 and CDR2 are MDHEN and SYDVKM. DNA for the CDR3: TGTGCCAGCAGTCCCCCCCGCTCTGGGGCCAACGTCCTGACTTTC. As protein: CASSPPRSGANVLTF.

The V and J genes are TRBV5-1 and TRBJ2-7; no clear D gene. Germline CDR1 and CDR2: SGHRS and YFSETQ. The CDR3 consists of 16 residues. The ends were cut back, 4 bases at V and 1 base at J, with 18 bases in the middle. This CDR3 is CASSPAGSSLSYEQYF. DNA for the CDR3: TGCGCCAGCAGCCCGGCTGGTAGCTCGCTATCCTACGAGCAGTACTTC.

The chain links TRBV7-9 to TRBJ2-7; TRBD1 matches at 7 bases. The CDR3 is 16 amino acids. The germline V gene has CDR1 SEHNR and CDR2 FQNEAQ (reference sequence). With 5 bases clipped from V and 5 bases from J, the junction kept 15 bases outside the gene matches. As DNA, the CDR3 is TGTGCCAGCAGCCTTGGGTACCTAGACAGGGACCACGAGCAGTACTTC. It codes for CASSLGYLDRDHEQYF.

This chain joins TRBV4-1 and TRBJ1-1, with a weak D call TRBD1 (6 bases). The CDR3 is 15 residues long. V was shortened by 2 bases and J by 0 bases, with 10 bases between the two germline ends. The germline V gene has CDR1 MGHRA and CDR2 YSYEKL. Here the CDR3 reads CASSQIRGLNTEAFF. The DNA of the CDR3 is TGCGCCAGCAGCCAAATCAGGGGATTGAACACTGAAGCTTTCTTT.

The V and J genes are TRBV7-2 and TRBJ2-7, with TRBD1 matching 7 bases. Germline CDR1 and CDR2: SGHTA and FQGNSA. Trimming took 7 bases from V and 2 from J; bases not matched to a gene: 5. CDR3 length: 13 amino acids. This chain's CDR3 is CASTEDRAYEQYF. The CDR3 nucleotides read TGTGCCAGCACCGAAGACAGGGCCTACGAGCAGTACTTC.